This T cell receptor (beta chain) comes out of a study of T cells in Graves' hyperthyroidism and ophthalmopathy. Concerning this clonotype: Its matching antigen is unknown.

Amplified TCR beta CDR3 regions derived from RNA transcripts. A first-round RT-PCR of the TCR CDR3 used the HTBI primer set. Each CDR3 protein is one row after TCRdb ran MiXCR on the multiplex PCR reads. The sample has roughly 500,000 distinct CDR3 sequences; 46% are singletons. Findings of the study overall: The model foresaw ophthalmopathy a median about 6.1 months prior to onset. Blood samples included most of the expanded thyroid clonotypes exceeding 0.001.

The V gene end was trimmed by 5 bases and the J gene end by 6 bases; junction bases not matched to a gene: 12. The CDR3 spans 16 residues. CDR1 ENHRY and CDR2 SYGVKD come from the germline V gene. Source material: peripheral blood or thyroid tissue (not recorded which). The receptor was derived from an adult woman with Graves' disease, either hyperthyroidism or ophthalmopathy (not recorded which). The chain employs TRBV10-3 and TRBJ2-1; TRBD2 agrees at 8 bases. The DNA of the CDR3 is TGTGCCATCAGTTCCCACCAGGCGGGAGGTGGCAATGAGCAGTTCTTC. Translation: CAISSHQAGGGNEQFF.